This record covers a single T cell receptor (beta chain). The source of the sample is a study of blood T cell repertoires in COVID-19. Clones were sequenced by immunoSEQ multiplex PCR, and TCRdb holds only the in-frame ones, with some missing. The sample has over 40,000 clones; about nine tenths are singletons. Trimming removed 5 bases at V and 1 base at J, with 5 bases between. Germline values: CDR1 LNHDA, CDR2 SQIVND (reference sequence). There are 12 residues in the CDR3. Sequencing was carried out using peripheral blood. This receptor was taken from a man aged 70-80 years with acute or convalescent COVID-19. The chain is built from TRBV19 and TRBJ1-1; unclear D gene. Written as DNA, the CDR3 is TGTGCCAGTAGTCTGGCGAACACTGAAGCTTTCTTT. Translation: CASSLANTEAFF.